Listed below are T cell receptor beta chains from one sample, sequenced in a study of T cells in Graves' hyperthyroidism and ophthalmopathy. TCRdb called the multiplex PCR reads again in MiXCR, with one record for every CDR3 protein. The table shows under 350,000 distinct CDR3 sequences, with roughly 13% occurring only once. Source material: blood. The receptors shown here come from a woman aged 35 to 49 with Graves' ophthalmopathy. The conserved cysteine and the conserved F or W are not part of the CDR3 here. Fields, in order: CDR3 protein, J gene, CDR3 length, V gene, clone size. Clone sizes are given selectively: once, few, many, or a class where the clone is expanded.

ASSTGTGDEKLF,TRBJ1-4,12,TRBV5-1,.
ASSFTGYPTDTQY,TRBJ2-3,13,TRBV12-3/TRBV12-4,many
ATRRRGTLQNTEAF,TRBJ1-1,14,TRBV28,few
ASKGRERGYNEQF,TRBJ2-1,13,TRBV6-1,.
ASSLALTASTDTQY,TRBJ2-3,14,TRBV5-4,.
ASSETSGEETQY,TRBJ2-5,12,TRBV2,many
AISEPTLTGSYNEQF,TRBJ2-1,15,TRBV10-3,once
ASSEAAWGVLAYEQY,TRBJ2-7,15,TRBV2,many
AWSDRGTEAF,TRBJ1-1,10,TRBV30,many
ASIPGGRYYGYT,TRBJ1-2,12,TRBV28,many
ASSPEGWTNQPQH,TRBJ1-5,13,TRBV3-1,many
ASSLTGWGNTEAF,TRBJ1-1,13,TRBV27,.
ASSTYLGTSEQF,TRBJ2-1,12,TRBV6-4,few
SARDFRGSTGELF,TRBJ2-2,13,TRBV20-1,.
ASSLTPHRNYGYT,TRBJ1-2,13,TRBV27,many
ASSSRGTGADTQY,TRBJ2-3,13,TRBV5-1,many
ASSLGTNAEAF,TRBJ1-1,11,TRBV7-6,.
ASSPSLGDQPQH,TRBJ1-5,12,TRBV28,many
SARRTSAAEQY,TRBJ2-7,11,TRBV20-1,.
ASSEAFVDGYGYT,TRBJ1-2,13,TRBV6-1,.
ASNWGAGELF,TRBJ2-2,10,TRBV12-3/TRBV12-4,few
ASSLEPETYEQY,TRBJ2-7,12,TRBV7-8,many
ASSPQRRLAGSGLRNEQF,TRBJ2-1,18,TRBV7-9,many
ASSYPRDRGTTGELF,TRBJ2-2,15,TRBV7-2,.
ATSRELGGRPEAF,TRBJ1-1,13,TRBV15,many
ASSRGGRETQY,TRBJ2-5,11,TRBV7-2,many
ATSDSLGPTGELF,TRBJ2-2,13,TRBV24-1,.
ASSLLPGVGQETQY,TRBJ2-5,14,TRBV4-1,.
ASSLFRGLGRNTIY,TRBJ1-3,14,TRBV28,.
ASIGGTGGDEQY,TRBJ2-7,12,TRBV19,few
ASSPQRGLTGELF,TRBJ2-2,13,TRBV9,few
SVEFPQNTGELF,TRBJ2-2,12,TRBV29-1,many
ASSPTGGFRSYNEQF,TRBJ2-1,15,TRBV7-2,.
ASLGGNYGYT,TRBJ1-2,10,TRBV12-3/TRBV12-4,many
ASSFLAGGTTDTQY,TRBJ2-3,14,TRBV19,.
SAPPAGLRTDTQY,TRBJ2-3,13,TRBV20-1,.
ASSSPGQGHETQY,TRBJ2-5,13,TRBV5-1,.
ASSIRGGDTGELF,TRBJ2-2,13,TRBV19,many
ASSFLTGIGTEAF,TRBJ1-1,13,TRBV5-1,few
ASSLSGRIKETQY,TRBJ2-5,13,TRBV7-4,.
ASSGDRPQAGYT,TRBJ1-2,12,TRBV25-1,.
ASSLEGRGSSYEQY,TRBJ2-7,14,TRBV11-2,many
ASSLGRQPQETQY,TRBJ2-5,13,TRBV7-9,.
ASSLVARVSTDTQY,TRBJ2-3,14,TRBV12-3/TRBV12-4,many
ASRPGLSNQPQH,TRBJ1-5,12,TRBV5-1,.